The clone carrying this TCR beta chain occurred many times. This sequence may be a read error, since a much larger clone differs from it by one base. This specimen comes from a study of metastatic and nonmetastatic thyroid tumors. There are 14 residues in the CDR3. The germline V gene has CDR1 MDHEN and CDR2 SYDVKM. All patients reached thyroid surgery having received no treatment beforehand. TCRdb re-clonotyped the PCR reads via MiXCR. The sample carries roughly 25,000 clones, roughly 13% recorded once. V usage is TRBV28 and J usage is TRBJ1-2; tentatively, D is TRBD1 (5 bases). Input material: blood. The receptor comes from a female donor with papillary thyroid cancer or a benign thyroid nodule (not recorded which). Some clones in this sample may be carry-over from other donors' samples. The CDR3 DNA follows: TGTGCCAGCAGTTTAGAACAGGACAATTATGACTACACCTTC. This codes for CASSLEQDNYDYTF.